This entry features one T cell receptor (beta chain) sequence. This sample was taken from a study of spatial heterogeneity in lung cancer. On the study more broadly: Consistently, beta-chain sequences turned up in larger numbers than alpha-chain sequences did.

The CDR3 has 16 amino acids. Unmatched junction bases numbered 4, after V lost 1 base and J lost 7 bases. Looked up from germline, CDR1 is DFQATT and CDR2 is SNEGSKA (reference sequence). TCRdb fed the 5' RACE reads into MiXCR, producing one record per CDR3 protein. The table includes roughly 79,000 distinct CDR3 sequences, roughly 12% detected once. Time point in this sample: sample taken at primary tumor resection. Sequencing was performed on whole RNA extracted from tumor and nontumor lung tissue, or from frozen PBMC, and the material was left unsorted. V usage is TRBV20-1 and J usage is TRBJ2-1, with TRBD2 matching over 16 bases. The sequence was obtained from a male donor with early-stage non-small cell lung cancer. The sample here was PBMCs, taken at surgery. CDR3 sequence: CSARGLGLAGGNEQFF. The CDR3 nucleotides read TGCAGTGCTAGAGGCCTGGGACTAGCGGGGGGGAATGAGCAGTTCTTC.